These 15 T cell receptor beta chains originate from one sample sequenced in a study of shared clonotypes between healthy human individuals. TCRdb's table, derived via immunoSEQ multiplex PCR, lists solely in-frame clones and lacks some. The repertoire holds roughly 760,000 clones, 74% seen once, with about 1.8% in the top ten. The sample consisted of memory CD4+ T cells sorted from blood. As to subset: CD45RA-negative fraction. The receptors shown here come from a woman in her 30s in good health.

The CDR3 here is CASSLLGAGTEETQYF. In nucleotides, the CDR3 is TGTGCCAGCAGTTTATTAGGTGCGGGGACAGAAGAGACCCAGTACTTC. The genes are TRBV27 and TRBJ2-5; D might be TRBD1 (7 bases). Germline CDR1 MNHEY, CDR2 SMNVEV (reference sequence). V lost 1 base, J lost 3 bases, and 15 bases lay in between. The length of the CDR3 is 16 residues.

The CDR3 here is CVRSLRDTGGGAFTDTQYF. In nucleotides, the CDR3 is TGTGTCAGAAGCTTAAGGGATACGGGGGGTGGGGCCTTCACAGATACGCAGTATTTT. The rearrangement uses TRBV7-5 and TRBJ2-3; TRBD2 was called by the table and not checked on the DNA. TRBV7-5 is listed as a pseudogene. This CDR3 is built from 19 residues.

The chain uses TRBV28 and TRBJ2-7, with TRBD2 identical over 9 bases. The CDR3 consists of 15 residues. In germline, CDR1 is MDHEN, CDR2 SYDVKM. J lost 4 bases, V lost 5 bases, and 9 bases had no gene match. The CDR3 is CASSVSSGIGYEQYF. The CDR3 bases are TGTGCCAGCAGTGTTTCTAGCGGGATAGGATACGAGCAGTACTTC. Complete variable domain (other parts from reference TRBV28 and TRBJ2-7): DVKVTQSSRYLVKRTGEKVFLECVQDMDHENMFWYRQDPGLGLRLIYFSYDVKMKEKGDIPEGYSVSREKKERFSLILESASTNQTSMYLCASSVSSGIGYEQYFGPGTRLTVT.

This chain uses TRBV28 with TRBJ2-3; maybe TRBD1 (8 bases). In germline, CDR1 is MDHEN, CDR2 SYDVKM. With 4 bases removed from V and 6 bases from J, the gap between germline ends came to 23 bases. This CDR3 contains 17 residues. The CDR3 DNA reads TGTGCCAGCAGTTCTTACAGGGGGGGAATAGCGGGCGATACGCAGTATTTT. Protein: CASSSYRGGIAGDTQYF.

The chain joins TRBV7-9 to TRBJ2-5; 9 bases are shared with TRBD1. The germline gives CDR1 SEHNR, CDR2 FQNEAQ (reference sequence). J was trimmed by 2 bases and V by 4 bases; bases with no gene match: 2. This CDR3 contains 14 residues. CDR3 DNA sequence: TGTGCCAGCAGCTCCGGACAGGGGCAAGAGACCCAGTACTTC. Its protein product is CASSSGQGQETQYF.

The chain uses TRBV6-1 and TRBJ2-7, with TRBD2 matching over 12 bases. V dropped 5 bases and J dropped 3; count of bases not matched to a gene: 5. CDR1 MNHNS and CDR2 SASEGT come from the germline V gene. The length of the CDR3 is 15 residues. Here the CDR3 reads CASSSRLAGDYEQYF. The CDR3 bases are TGTGCCAGCAGTTCCCGACTAGCGGGAGACTACGAGCAGTACTTC.

The V and J genes are TRBV9 and TRBJ2-7, with 7 bases aligning to TRBD2. Germline assignment: CDR1 SGDLS and CDR2 YYNGEE. The CDR3 spans 16 residues. The V and J ends lost 0 bases and 5 bases, in that order; junction bases with no gene match: 11. The CDR3 DNA reads as TGTGCCAGCAGCGTAGGTTTGACTGCGGGAGAGGACGAGCAGTACTTC. This translates into CASSVGLTAGEDEQYF.

The chain employs TRBV10-1 and TRBJ1-1; D perhaps matches TRBD1 (5 bases). The CDR3 is 14 amino acids. Trimming shortened V by 3 bases and J by 1 base, and 9 bases separated the two germline ends. Germline assignment: CDR1 WNHNN and CDR2 SYGVQD (reference sequence). CDR3 region: CASSDWGANTEAFF. Here the CDR3 DNA reads TGCGCCAGCAGTGACTGGGGCGCGAACACTGAAGCTTTCTTT.

V is TRBV15 and J is TRBJ2-3, with D maybe TRBD2 (6 bases). V lost 8 bases to trimming and J lost 0 bases, with 12 bases between them. CDR3 size: 14 residues. CDR1 is LNHNV, CDR2 YYDKDF, per germline (reference sequence). This chain's CDR3 is CATGLLSSTDTQYF. The DNA for the CDR3 is TGTGCCACCGGACTACTATCTAGCACAGATACGCAGTATTTT.

The chain recombines TRBV7-9 with TRBJ2-3; D uncertain. The V and J ends lost 4 bases and 2 bases respectively, with 16 bases between them. Germline loops: CDR1 SEHNR, CDR2 FQNEAQ (reference sequence). The CDR3 runs to 16 residues. The CDR3 reads CASSSTKHMITDTQYF. CDR3 nucleotides: TGTGCCAGCAGCTCCACTAAGCACATGATCACAGATACGCAGTATTTT. The whole variable domain, remainder taken from reference TRBV7-9 and TRBJ2-3, is DTGVSQNPRHKITKRGQNVTFRCDPISEHNRLYWYRQTLGQGPEFLTYFQNEAQLEKSRLLSDRFSAERPKGSFSTLEIQRTEQGDSAMYLCASSSTKHMITDTQYFGPGTRLTVL.

The chain recombines TRBV19 with TRBJ2-7; a possible D gene is TRBD2 (6 bases). Germline V CDR1 and CDR2: LNHDA, SQIVND (reference sequence). Deletions cut 2 bases from V and 0 bases from J, with 11 bases between. The CDR3 runs 15 residues. The CDR3 loop reads CASSISPRGSYEQYF. For the CDR3, the DNA is TGTGCCAGTAGTATATCCCCGCGGGGCTCCTACGAGCAGTACTTC.

CDR3 sequence (DNA): TGTGCCAGCTCACGTCCTCAGGGACTAGCGGGAGAAGGAAACTCCTACGAGCAGTACTTC. Protein sequence: CASSRPQGLAGEGNSYEQYF. The chain links TRBV18 to TRBJ2-7; TRBD2 agrees at 14 bases. The CDR3 length is 20 residues. Trimming cost V 4 bases and J 0 bases; bases outside gene matches: 14. CDR1 KGHSH and CDR2 LQKENI come from the germline V gene.

The chain carries TRBV5-1 and TRBJ1-3; TRBD1 matches at 7 bases. The CDR3 runs 17 residues. Unmatched junction bases numbered 14, after V lost 4 bases and J lost 4 bases. Germline V gene lookup returns CDR1 SGHRS and CDR2 YFSETQ. The CDR3 DNA reads TGCGCCAGCAGCCTCAATAAACAGGGGTCGGGCGGAAACACCATATATTTT. Translation: CASSLNKQGSGGNTIYF. Full variable domain (outside the CDR3, taken from reference TRBV5-1 and TRBJ1-3): KAGVTQTPRYLIKTRGQQVTLSCSPISGHRSVSWYQQTPGQGLQFLFEYFSETQRNKGNFPGRFSGRQFSNSRSEMNVSTLELGDSALYLCASSLNKQGSGGNTIYFGEGSWLTVV.

V and J are TRBV28 and TRBJ1-5; D not certain. CDR1 is MDHEN, CDR2 SYDVKM, per germline. V was shortened by 10 bases and J by 8 bases, with 18 bases between the two germline ends. The CDR3 runs to 13 residues. The CDR3 is CATQPSGNKPQHF. The CDR3 bases are TGTGCCACACAGCCCAGTGGTAACAAGCCCCAGCATTTT.

The chain carries TRBV5-1 and TRBJ2-6; no firm D call. CDR1 SGHRS and CDR2 YFSETQ come from the germline V gene. This CDR3 contains 16 residues. Trimming stripped 0 bases from V and 1 base from J, with 8 bases between. CDR3 loop: CASSLGSHSGANVLTF. The CDR3 DNA follows: TGCGCCAGCAGCTTGGGCAGTCATTCTGGGGCCAACGTCCTGACTTTC.